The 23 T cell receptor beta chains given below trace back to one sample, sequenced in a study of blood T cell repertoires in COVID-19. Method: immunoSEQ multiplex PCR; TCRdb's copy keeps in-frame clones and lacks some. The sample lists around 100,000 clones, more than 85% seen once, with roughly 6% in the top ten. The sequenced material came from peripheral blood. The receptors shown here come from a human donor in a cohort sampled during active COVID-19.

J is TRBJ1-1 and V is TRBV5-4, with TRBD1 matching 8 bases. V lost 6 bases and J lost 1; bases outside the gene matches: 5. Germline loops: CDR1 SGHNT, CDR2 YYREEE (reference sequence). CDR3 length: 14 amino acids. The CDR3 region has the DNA TGTGCCAGCACCCGGGGACAGGAGAACACTGAAGCTTTCTTT. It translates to CASTRGQENTEAFF. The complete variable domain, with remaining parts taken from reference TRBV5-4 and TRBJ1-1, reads ETGVTQSPTHLIKTRGQQVTLRCSSQSGHNTVSWYQQALGQGPQFIFQYYREEENGRGNFPPRFSGLQFPNYSSELNVNALELDDSALYLCASTRGQENTEAFFGQGTRLTVV.

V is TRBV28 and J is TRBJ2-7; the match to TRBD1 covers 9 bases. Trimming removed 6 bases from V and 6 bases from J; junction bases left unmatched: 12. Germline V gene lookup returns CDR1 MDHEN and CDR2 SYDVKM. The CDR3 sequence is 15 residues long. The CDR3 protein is CASSLTGTGSIEQYF. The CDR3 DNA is TGTGCCAGCAGCCTCACCGGGACAGGGAGCATCGAGCAGTACTTC.

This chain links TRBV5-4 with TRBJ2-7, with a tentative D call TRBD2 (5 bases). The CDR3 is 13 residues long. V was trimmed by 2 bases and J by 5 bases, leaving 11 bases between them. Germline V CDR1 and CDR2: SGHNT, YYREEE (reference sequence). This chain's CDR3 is CASSLRGLHEQYF. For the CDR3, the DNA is TGTGCCAGCAGCTTACGAGGGCTGCACGAGCAGTACTTC. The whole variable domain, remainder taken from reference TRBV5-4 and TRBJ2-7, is ETGVTQSPTHLIKTRGQQVTLRCSSQSGHNTVSWYQQALGQGPQFIFQYYREEENGRGNFPPRFSGLQFPNYSSELNVNALELDDSALYLCASSLRGLHEQYFGPGTRLTVT.

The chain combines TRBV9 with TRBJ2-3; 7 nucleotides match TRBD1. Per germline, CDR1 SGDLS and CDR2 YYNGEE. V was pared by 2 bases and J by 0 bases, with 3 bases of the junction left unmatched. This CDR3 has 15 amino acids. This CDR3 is CASSVYRGSTDTQYF. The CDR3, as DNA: TGTGCCAGCAGCGTCTACAGGGGTAGCACAGATACGCAGTATTTT.

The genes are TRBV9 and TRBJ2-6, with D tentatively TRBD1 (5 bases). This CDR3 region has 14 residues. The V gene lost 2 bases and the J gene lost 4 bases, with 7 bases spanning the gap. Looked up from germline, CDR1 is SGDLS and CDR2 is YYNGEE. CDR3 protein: CASSVSGGANVLTF. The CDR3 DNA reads TGTGCCAGCAGCGTTTCAGGGGGGGCCAACGTCCTGACTTTC.

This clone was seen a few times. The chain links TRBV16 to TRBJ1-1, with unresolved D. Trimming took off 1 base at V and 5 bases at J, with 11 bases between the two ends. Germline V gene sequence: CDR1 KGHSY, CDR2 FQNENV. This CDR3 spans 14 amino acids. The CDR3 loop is CASSQWRGGTEAFF. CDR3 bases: TGTGCCAGCAGCCAATGGCGGGGTGGGACTGAAGCTTTCTTT.

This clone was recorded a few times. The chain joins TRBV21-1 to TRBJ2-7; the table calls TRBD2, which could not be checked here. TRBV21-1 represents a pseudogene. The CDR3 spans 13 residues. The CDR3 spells CASLKREAIEQYF. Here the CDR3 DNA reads TGTGCCAGCTTGAAGCGGGAGGCCATCGAGCAGTACTTC.

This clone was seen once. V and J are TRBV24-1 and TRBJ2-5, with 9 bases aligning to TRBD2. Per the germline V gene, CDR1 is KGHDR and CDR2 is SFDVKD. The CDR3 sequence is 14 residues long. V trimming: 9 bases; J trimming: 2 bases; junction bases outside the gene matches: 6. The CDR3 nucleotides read TGTGCCACCGGTAGCGGGGGAGCACAAGAGACCCAGTACTTC. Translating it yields CATGSGGAQETQYF.

The CDR3 DNA sequence: TGTGCCAGCAGCCAATCTATGGAGTACGAGCAGTACTTC. It specifies CASSQSMEYEQYF. V and J are TRBV16 and TRBJ2-7, with unresolved D. The CDR3 has 13 residues. The germline V gene has CDR1 KGHSY and CDR2 FQNENV. V gave up 0 bases and J gave up 4 bases, with 7 bases separating them.

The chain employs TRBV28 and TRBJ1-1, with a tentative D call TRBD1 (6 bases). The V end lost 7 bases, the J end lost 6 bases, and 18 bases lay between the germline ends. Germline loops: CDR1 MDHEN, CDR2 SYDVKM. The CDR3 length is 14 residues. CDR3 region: CASTSTSRGSEAFF. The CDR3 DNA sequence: TGTGCCAGCACCTCGACGTCCAGGGGATCTGAAGCTTTCTTT.

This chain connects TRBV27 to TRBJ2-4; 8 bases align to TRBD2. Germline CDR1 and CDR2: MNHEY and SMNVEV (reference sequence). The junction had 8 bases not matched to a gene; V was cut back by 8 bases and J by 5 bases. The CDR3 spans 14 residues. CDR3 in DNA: TGTGCCAGCGGCAGTAGCGGGAATCAAAACATTCAGTACTTC. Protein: CASGSSGNQNIQYF.

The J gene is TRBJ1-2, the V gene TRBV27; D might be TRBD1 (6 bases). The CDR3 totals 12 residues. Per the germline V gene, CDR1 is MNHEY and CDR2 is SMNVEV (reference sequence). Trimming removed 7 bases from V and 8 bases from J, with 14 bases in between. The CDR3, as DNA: TGTGCCAGCACCTCAGGGGAACGGGGCTACACCTTC. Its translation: CASTSGERGYTF.

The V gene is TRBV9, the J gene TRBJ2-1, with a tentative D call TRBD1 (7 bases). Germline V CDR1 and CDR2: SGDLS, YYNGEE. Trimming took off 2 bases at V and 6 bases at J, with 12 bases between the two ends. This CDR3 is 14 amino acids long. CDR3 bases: TGTGCCAGCAGCGTCCAGGGGGGTAGCAATGAGCAGTTCTTC. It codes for CASSVQGGSNEQFF.

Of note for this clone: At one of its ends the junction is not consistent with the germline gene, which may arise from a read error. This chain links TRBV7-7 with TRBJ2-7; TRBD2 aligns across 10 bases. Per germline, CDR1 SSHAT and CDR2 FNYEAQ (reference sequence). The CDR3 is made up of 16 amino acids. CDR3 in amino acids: CASSPLPAGGLYEQYF. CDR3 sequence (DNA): TGTGCTAGCAGCCCCCTGCCAGCGGGAGGGCTCTACGAGCAGTACTTC.

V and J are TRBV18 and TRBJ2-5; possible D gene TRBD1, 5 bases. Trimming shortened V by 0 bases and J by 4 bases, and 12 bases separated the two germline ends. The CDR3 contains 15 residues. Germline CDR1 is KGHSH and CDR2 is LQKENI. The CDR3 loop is CASSPPGASTETQYF. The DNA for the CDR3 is TGTGCCAGCTCACCACCTGGGGCCTCCACAGAGACCCAGTACTTC.

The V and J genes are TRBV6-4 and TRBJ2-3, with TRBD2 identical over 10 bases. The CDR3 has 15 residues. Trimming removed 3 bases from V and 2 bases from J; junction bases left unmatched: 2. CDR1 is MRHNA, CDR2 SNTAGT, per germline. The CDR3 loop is CASSELAGNTDTQYF. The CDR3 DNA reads TGTGCCAGCAGTGAACTAGCGGGGAACACAGATACGCAGTATTTT.

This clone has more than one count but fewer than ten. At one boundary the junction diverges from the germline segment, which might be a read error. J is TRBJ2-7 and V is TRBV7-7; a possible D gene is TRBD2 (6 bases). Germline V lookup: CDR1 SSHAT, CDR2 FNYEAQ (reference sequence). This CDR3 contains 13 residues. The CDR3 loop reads CASSLATSYEQYF. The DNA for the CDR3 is TGTGCTAGCAGCTTAGCGACTAGCTACGAGCAGTACTTC.

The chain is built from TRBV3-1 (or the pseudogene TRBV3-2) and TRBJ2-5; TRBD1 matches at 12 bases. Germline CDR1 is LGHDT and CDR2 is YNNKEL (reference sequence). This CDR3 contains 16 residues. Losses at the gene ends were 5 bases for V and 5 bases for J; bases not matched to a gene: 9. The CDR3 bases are TGTGCCAGCAGCTGGGGGGACAGGGGGCTGTTGGAGACCCAGTACTTC. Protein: CASSWGDRGLLETQYF.

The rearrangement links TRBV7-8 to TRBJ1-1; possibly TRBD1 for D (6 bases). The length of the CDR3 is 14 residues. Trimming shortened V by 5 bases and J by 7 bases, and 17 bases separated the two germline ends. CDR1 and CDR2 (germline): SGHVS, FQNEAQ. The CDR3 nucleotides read TGTGCCAGCAGCGTAACAGGGCTTCTGGGTGAAGCTTTCTTT. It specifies CASSVTGLLGEAFF.

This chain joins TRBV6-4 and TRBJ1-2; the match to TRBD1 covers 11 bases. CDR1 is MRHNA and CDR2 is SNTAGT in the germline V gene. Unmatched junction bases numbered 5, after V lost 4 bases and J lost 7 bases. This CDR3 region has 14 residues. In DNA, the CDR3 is TGTGCCAGCAGTGTCTTGGACAGGGGGCTTGGCTACACCTTC. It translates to CASSVLDRGLGYTF.

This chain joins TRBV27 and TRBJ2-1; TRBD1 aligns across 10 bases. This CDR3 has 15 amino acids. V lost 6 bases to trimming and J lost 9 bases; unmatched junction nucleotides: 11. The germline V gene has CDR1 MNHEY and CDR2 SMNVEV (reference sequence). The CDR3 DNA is TGTGCCAGCAGGCCCGGGACAGGGGTTTCCGGTGAGCAGTTCTTC. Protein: CASRPGTGVSGEQFF.

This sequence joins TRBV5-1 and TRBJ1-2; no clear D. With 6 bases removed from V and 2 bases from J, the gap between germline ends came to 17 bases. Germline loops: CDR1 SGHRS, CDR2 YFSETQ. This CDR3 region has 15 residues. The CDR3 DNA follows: TGCGCCAGCACTAGGGAGGCTTCACAAAACTATGGCTACACCTTC. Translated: CASTREASQNYGYTF.

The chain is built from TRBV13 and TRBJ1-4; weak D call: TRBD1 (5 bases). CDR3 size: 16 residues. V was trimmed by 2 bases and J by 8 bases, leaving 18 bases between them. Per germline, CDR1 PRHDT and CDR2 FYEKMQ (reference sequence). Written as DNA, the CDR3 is TGTGCCAGCAGCTTATCTTTGCAGACAGAAGGCGAAAAACTGTTTTTT. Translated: CASSLSLQTEGEKLFF. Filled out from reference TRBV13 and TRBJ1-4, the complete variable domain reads AAGVIQSPRHLIKEKRETATLKCYPIPRHDTVYWYQQGPGQDPQFLISFYEKMQSDKGSIPDRFSAQQFSDYHSELNMSSLELGDSALYFCASSLSLQTEGEKLFFGSGTQLSVL.